The 27 T cell receptor beta chains presented below share a single source sample, sequenced in a study of early T cells in non-severe SARS-CoV-2 infection. One entry per CDR3 protein results from TCRdb running MiXCR on the 5' RACE reads. This table holds 80,000 to 95,000 distinct CDR3 sequences, 14% found once. The source material was whole blood. These receptor sequences come from an adult who was a healthcare worker with PCR-confirmed SARS-CoV-2 infection or an uninfected control (not recorded which).

This clonotype occurred a few times. V usage is TRBV28 and J usage is TRBJ2-2; D could derive from TRBD1 or TRBD2 (5 bases each). The germline V and J ends were trimmed by 6 bases and 1 base, with 15 bases remaining between them. This CDR3 is built from 16 residues. Germline assignment: CDR1 MDHEN and CDR2 SYDVKM. The CDR3 is CASRRETGQNTGELFF. The CDR3 DNA reads TGTGCCAGCAGGAGGGAAACAGGACAGAACACCGGGGAGCTGTTTTTT. Drawing the rest from reference TRBV28 and TRBJ2-2, the complete variable domain is DVKVTQSSRYLVKRTGEKVFLECVQDMDHENMFWYRQDPGLGLRLIYFSYDVKMKEKGDIPEGYSVSREKKERFSLILESASTNQTSMYLCASRRETGQNTGELFFGEGSRLTVL.

This clonotype was detected only a few times. This chain joins TRBV20-1 and TRBJ2-3, with a possible D match to TRBD2 (5 bases). The V gene's germline CDR1 is DFQATT and CDR2 SNEGSKA (reference sequence). The V end lost 5 bases, the J end lost 2 bases, and 11 bases lay between the germline ends. This CDR3 has 13 residues. CDR3 protein: CSAPRTVTDTQYF. CDR3 DNA sequence: TGCAGTGCTCCACGGACTGTCACAGATACGCAGTATTTT.

This chain uses TRBV18 with TRBJ2-4; D gene unclear. This CDR3 has 14 residues. Trimming removed 5 bases from V and 0 bases from J, with 8 bases in between. Germline V gene lookup returns CDR1 KGHSH and CDR2 LQKENI. The CDR3 bases are TGTGCCAGCTCAGAGGATGTAGCCAAAAACATTCAGTACTTC. It translates to CASSEDVAKNIQYF.

This clonotype was seen a handful of times. The gene calls are TRBV6-2 or TRBV6-3 and TRBJ2-7; 7 bases align to TRBD1. The CDR3 length is 14 residues. With 5 bases clipped from V and 1 base from J, the junction kept 5 bases outside the gene matches. Germline V gives CDR1 MNHEY, CDR2 SVGEGT. In DNA form, the CDR3 reads TGTGCCAGCAGTCTGACAGGGCCATCCTACGAGCAGTACTTC. Its translation is CASSLTGPSYEQYF.

This clonotype was found many times. The chain recombines TRBV2 with TRBJ1-6; perhaps TRBD1 as D (5 bases). CDR1 SNHLY and CDR2 FYNNEI come from the germline V gene. Trimming removed 4 bases at V and 7 bases at J, with 5 bases between. This CDR3 contains 12 residues. This CDR3 reads CASSGQNSPLHF. CDR3 DNA: TGTGCCAGCAGTGGACAGAATTCACCCCTCCACTTT.

The rearrangement uses TRBV29-1 and TRBJ2-3; 9 nucleotides line up with TRBD1. Unmatched junction bases numbered 13, after V lost 7 bases and J lost 5 bases. This CDR3 has 15 amino acids. The germline gives CDR1 SQVTM, CDR2 ANQGSEA. CDR3 loop: CSGAVGTGMGDTQYF. DNA of the CDR3: TGCAGCGGGGCCGTCGGGACAGGGATGGGAGATACGCAGTATTTT.

The rearrangement joins TRBV19 to TRBJ2-1; 11 positions agree with TRBD2. The CDR3 is 17 amino acids. The V gene's germline CDR1 is LNHDA and CDR2 SQIVND (reference sequence). Trimming at V came to 3 bases and at J to 7 bases, leaving 11 bases not matched to a gene. CDR3 coding DNA: TGTGCCAGTAGTATTGCGAGACTAGCGGGAAGAACGAATGAGCAGTTCTTC. Its translation: CASSIARLAGRTNEQFF.

The rearrangement joins TRBV2 to TRBJ1-5, with 9 nucleotides matching TRBD1. Looked up from germline, CDR1 is SNHLY and CDR2 is FYNNEI. This CDR3 has 14 residues. V gave up 4 bases and J gave up 5 bases; unmatched junction bases: 3. In DNA form, the CDR3 reads TGTGCCAGCAGTGGGGGACAGGGACATCAGCCCCAGCATTTT. Encoded protein: CASSGGQGHQPQHF.

This sequence joins TRBV20-1 and TRBJ1-1; 7 positions match TRBD1. Germline V gene lookup returns CDR1 DFQATT and CDR2 SNEGSKA (reference sequence). CDR3 length: 13 residues. J lost 1 base, V lost 5 bases, and 4 bases had no gene match. The CDR3 loop is CSAVQGRNTEAFF. The CDR3, as DNA: TGCAGTGCTGTACAGGGGCGGAACACTGAAGCTTTCTTT.

This clonotype appeared a few times. V usage is TRBV5-1 and J usage is TRBJ2-4, with a possible D match to TRBD2 (5 bases). The CDR3 spans 15 residues. The germline V gene has CDR1 SGHRS and CDR2 YFSETQ. The V gene lost 0 bases and the J gene lost 1 base, with 8 bases spanning the gap. The CDR3 loop reads CASSLATTAKNIQYF. In DNA, the CDR3 is TGCGCCAGCAGCTTGGCGACTACTGCCAAAAACATTCAGTACTTC.

The table lists this clonotype with many counts. This chain connects TRBV29-1 to TRBJ2-1; weak D call: TRBD1 (6 bases). The germline V gene encodes CDR1 SQVTM and CDR2 ANQGSEA. V shed 8 bases and J shed 5 bases, with 16 bases lying between them. CDR3 length: 13 amino acids. CDR3: CSFRGQGHNEQFF. The CDR3 nucleotides read TGCAGCTTCCGCGGGCAGGGGCACAATGAGCAGTTCTTC.

In this sample, this clonotype turned up a few times. The chain uses TRBV12-5 and TRBJ2-1, with D uncertain. From germline, CDR1 is LGHNT and CDR2 FRNRAP. CDR3 length: 15 residues. V was cut by 2 bases and J by 6 bases, with 14 bases left in between. CDR3 sequence reads: CASGLPRANSNEQFF. CDR3 sequence (DNA): TGTGCTAGTGGTTTGCCCCGCGCCAACTCCAATGAGCAGTTCTTC.

The genes are TRBV28 and TRBJ1-1, with D uncertain. V lost 6 bases and J 3 bases, leaving 17 bases between the germline ends. The CDR3 spans 15 residues. Germline loops: CDR1 MDHEN, CDR2 SYDVKM. In DNA, the CDR3 is TGTGCCAGCAGATCCCTCGGAATCCGGGACACTGAAGCTTTCTTT. Its translation is CASRSLGIRDTEAFF.

CDR3 sequence reads: CASSDRAGTAVYEQYF. CDR3 DNA sequence: TGTGCCAGCAGTGACCGCGCCGGGACAGCCGTCTACGAGCAGTACTTC. The chain recombines TRBV6-1 with TRBJ2-7, with 7 bases matching TRBD1. The CDR3 is made up of 16 amino acids. Germline trimming cut 3 bases from V and 3 bases from J; bases unmatched to any gene: 11. CDR1 MNHNS and CDR2 SASEGT come from the germline V gene.

This rearrangement joins TRBV6-2 or TRBV6-3 to TRBJ1-2; D uncertain. Germline-derived CDR1 and CDR2 are MNHEY and SVGEGT. V gave up 5 bases and J gave up 4 bases, with 11 bases separating them. This CDR3 comprises 13 residues. The CDR3 bases are TGTGCCAGCAGTGCGACCCGGGTCTATGGCTACACCTTC. Residues: CASSATRVYGYTF.

This clonotype was observed a handful of times. The rearrangement uses TRBV20-1 and TRBJ1-1; 8 bases align to TRBD1. The V segment lost 8 bases and the J segment 6 bases; nucleotides outside the gene matches: 11. Germline CDR1 and CDR2: DFQATT and SNEGSKA (reference sequence). CDR3 length: 13 amino acids. The CDR3 nucleotides are TGCAGTCCATTATGGACAGGGACCTCTGAAGCTTTCTTT. Protein: CSPLWTGTSEAFF.

The sample holds a few counts of this clonotype. This rearrangement joins TRBV7-2 to TRBJ1-2; TRBD1 might be the D (6 bases). CDR1 and CDR2 (germline): SGHTA, FQGNSA. CDR3 length: 13 residues. The V gene lost 5 bases and the J gene lost 4 bases, with 11 bases spanning the gap. CDR3 sequence (DNA): TGTGCCAGCAGCGTACAGGGAGGCTATGGCTACACCTTC. Protein product: CASSVQGGYGYTF.

This clonotype has more than one count but fewer than ten. The chain joins TRBV28 to TRBJ2-3; TRBD1 aligns across 11 bases. J lost 2 bases, V lost 3 bases, and 7 bases had no gene match. Germline CDR1 MDHEN, CDR2 SYDVKM. This CDR3 has 17 residues. The CDR3 region is CASSFLGTGGITDTQYF. In nucleotides, the CDR3 is TGTGCCAGCAGTTTCCTCGGGACAGGGGGGATCACAGATACGCAGTATTTT.

This clonotype was observed at least ten times. This chain connects TRBV7-9 to TRBJ2-7; D call uncertain. Germline CDR1 is SEHNR and CDR2 is FQNEAQ (reference sequence). This CDR3 is built from 12 residues. Deletions cut 2 bases from V and 6 bases from J, with 8 bases between. The CDR3 loop is CASSLTRAEQYF. CDR3 DNA: TGTGCCAGCAGCTTAACGAGAGCCGAGCAGTACTTC. Combining the CDR3 with reference TRBV7-9 and TRBJ2-7 gives the whole variable domain DTGVSQNPRHKITKRGQNVTFRCDPISEHNRLYWYRQTLGQGPEFLTYFQNEAQLEKSRLLSDRFSAERPKGSFSTLEIQRTEQGDSAMYLCASSLTRAEQYFGPGTRLTVT.

V gene TRBV9 combines with J gene TRBJ2-5, with TRBD2 matching over 16 bases. CDR1 and CDR2 (germline): SGDLS, YYNGEE. V was clipped by 3 bases and J by 5 bases; unmatched bases: 7. This CDR3 is built from 17 residues. The DNA of the CDR3 is TGTGCCAGCAGCGCGGGGACTAGCGGGGGGGCCAGGGAGACCCAGTACTTC. This encodes CASSAGTSGGARETQYF.

This clonotype was picked up a small number of times. This chain uses TRBV20-1 with TRBJ2-4; TRBD2 is a possible D gene (6 bases). The CDR3 contains 14 residues. In germline, CDR1 is DFQATT, CDR2 SNEGSKA (reference sequence). Trimming pared 6 bases from V and 0 bases from J, leaving 12 bases between. CDR3 sequence: CSAGDWEAKNIQYF. The CDR3 DNA is TGCAGTGCGGGGGACTGGGAAGCCAAAAACATTCAGTACTTC.

The sample holds many counts of this clonotype. The genes are TRBV7-9 and TRBJ2-5; perhaps TRBD2 as D (7 bases). V shed 3 bases and J shed 4 bases, with 18 bases lying between them. Germline lookup yields CDR1 SEHNR and CDR2 FQNEAQ (reference sequence). The CDR3 sequence is 16 residues long. CDR3 sequence: CASSFLLQGGGETQYF. The CDR3, as DNA: TGTGCCAGCAGCTTTTTATTACAGGGAGGGGGAGAGACCCAGTACTTC.

The V gene is TRBV29-1, the J gene TRBJ1-4; no clear D. V was cut by 4 bases and J by 0 bases, with 6 bases left in between. Germline V gene sequence: CDR1 SQVTM, CDR2 ANQGSEA. The CDR3 extends over 13 amino acids. DNA of the CDR3: TGCAGCGTTGGGGCAGCAACTAATGAAAAACTGTTTTTT. It translates to CSVGAATNEKLFF. The variable domain in full, with the rest retrieved from reference TRBV29-1 and TRBJ1-4, is SAVISQKPSRDICQRGTSLTIQCQVDSQVTMMFWYRQQPGQSLTLIATANQGSEATYESGFVIDKFPISRPNLTFSTLTVSNMSPEDSSIYLCSVGAATNEKLFFGSGTQLSVL.

CDR3 sequence reads: CASSYQWRGAHEQYF. DNA for the CDR3: TGTGCCAGCAGTTACCAATGGCGGGGGGCCCACGAGCAGTACTTC. The chain recombines TRBV6-5 with TRBJ2-7, with 8 bases matching TRBD2. Germline loops: CDR1 MNHEY, CDR2 SVGAGI. J gave up 5 bases and V 2 bases, and 8 bases lay outside the gene matches. CDR3 length: 15 residues.

The gene calls are TRBV28 and TRBJ2-3; 7 bases are a match to TRBD2. Trimming removed 4 bases from V and 1 base from J; junction bases left unmatched: 8. The germline CDR1 and CDR2 sequences are MDHEN and SYDVKM. The CDR3 totals 16 residues. The CDR3 region has the DNA TGTGCCAGCAGTTCCCTAGCGGCGCGGCGCACAGATACGCAGTATTTT. It specifies CASSSLAARRTDTQYF. The complete variable domain, with remaining parts taken from reference TRBV28 and TRBJ2-3, reads DVKVTQSSRYLVKRTGEKVFLECVQDMDHENMFWYRQDPGLGLRLIYFSYDVKMKEKGDIPEGYSVSREKKERFSLILESASTNQTSMYLCASSSLAARRTDTQYFGPGTRLTVL.

This clonotype was seen many times. The J gene is TRBJ2-7, the V gene TRBV11-2; 12 nucleotides align to TRBD1. V trimming: 5 bases; J trimming: 6 bases; junction bases outside the gene matches: 8. The germline V gene has CDR1 SGHAT and CDR2 FQNNGV. The CDR3 is made up of 15 amino acids. CDR3 loop: CASSRRDRGPGEQYF. The CDR3 DNA follows: TGTGCCAGCAGCCGACGGGACAGGGGGCCGGGCGAGCAGTACTTC.

The chain links TRBV14 to TRBJ1-4, with 7 nucleotides matching TRBD1. The germline CDR1 and CDR2 sequences are SGHDN and FVKESK. J was trimmed by 1 base and V by 3 bases; bases with no gene match: 2. The CDR3 is 15 amino acids. The CDR3 region has the DNA TGTGCCAGCAGCCATTACAGGGGAACTAATGAAAAACTGTTTTTT. Encoded protein: CASSHYRGTNEKLFF.